Shown below are 22 T cell receptor beta chains from a single sample sequenced in a study of lymphopenia after photon versus proton radiotherapy. Profiled with immunoSEQ multiplex PCR; TCRdb holds only in-frame clones, not every one. There are about 45,000 clones in the sample; roughly 85% occur only once, and 2.2% lies in the top ten. Sample: peripheral blood, taken from a patient treated with photon-based radiotherapy. These receptor sequences come from a man aged 40-50 years with gastric cancer.

The V call is TRBV18, the J call TRBJ2-7; a weak D match, TRBD1 (6 bases). V lost 4 bases and J 7 bases, leaving 11 bases between the germline ends. The CDR3 has 12 amino acids. Germline V gene sequence: CDR1 KGHSH, CDR2 LQKENI. The CDR3 DNA follows: TGTGCCAGCTCACGACCCCAGGGGGAGCAGTACTTC. This codes for CASSRPQGEQYF.

The rearrangement links TRBV7-2 to TRBJ2-5, with D tentatively TRBD2 (5 bases). Germline CDR1 is SGHTA and CDR2 is FQGNSA. With 1 base removed from V and 4 bases from J, the gap between germline ends came to 10 bases. There are 14 residues in the CDR3. This CDR3 reads CASSLEELAETQYF. In DNA, the CDR3 is TGTGCCAGCAGCTTAGAGGAGCTAGCAGAGACCCAGTACTTC.

In nucleotides, the CDR3 is TGCGCCAGCAGTACGGGGGGGAACACTGAAGCTTTCTTT. It is translated as CASSTGGNTEAFF. The chain joins TRBV5-1 to TRBJ1-1; D possibly corresponds to TRBD1 (5 bases). Trimming left V 5 bases short and J 1 base short, with 9 bases between. Germline lookup yields CDR1 SGHRS and CDR2 YFSETQ. The CDR3 is 13 amino acids.

The genes are TRBV29-1 and TRBJ1-1, with D possibly TRBD1 on 6 matching bases. Germline CDR1 SQVTM, CDR2 ANQGSEA. Trimming stripped 7 bases from V and 4 bases from J, with 13 bases between. This CDR3 region has 12 residues. The CDR3 region is CSGEEGGTEAFF. The CDR3 region has the DNA TGCAGCGGGGAGGAGGGGGGCACTGAAGCTTTCTTT.

The chain employs TRBV11-2 and TRBJ2-3; the match to TRBD2 covers 9 bases. Germline V gene lookup returns CDR1 SGHAT and CDR2 FQNNGV. The CDR3 extends over 14 amino acids. With 0 bases clipped from V and 14 bases from J, the junction kept 9 bases outside the gene matches. CDR3 coding DNA: TGTGCCAGCAGCTTAGAAAGCGGGGGGATTCGATGGTATTTT. Its protein product is CASSLESGGIRWYF.

This clone was found once. V and J are TRBV9 and TRBJ1-2, with D tentatively TRBD1 (6 bases). Trimming removed 0 bases at V and 4 bases at J, with 13 bases between. CDR1 SGDLS and CDR2 YYNGEE come from the germline V gene. The length of the CDR3 is 15 residues. DNA for the CDR3: TGTGCCAGCAGCGTAGAGGGGACGGGGGCCTATGGCTACACCTTC. Its protein product is CASSVEGTGAYGYTF.

This chain joins TRBV7-2 and TRBJ2-1; D not certain. Germline CDR1 is SGHTA and CDR2 is FQGNSA. The CDR3 extends over 12 amino acids. V lost 7 bases to trimming and J lost 6 bases, with 10 bases between them. The CDR3 sequence: CASMGVSNEQFF. The CDR3 DNA reads TGTGCCAGCATGGGCGTTTCCAATGAGCAGTTCTTC. Full variable domain (outside the CDR3, taken from reference TRBV7-2 and TRBJ2-1): GAGVSQSPSNKVTEKGKDVELRCDPISGHTALYWYRQSLGQGLEFLIYFQGNSAPDKSGLPSDRFSAERTGGSVSTLTIQRTQQEDSAVYLCASMGVSNEQFFGPGTRLTVL.

The rearrangement uses TRBV28 and TRBJ2-7, with TRBD1 matching 7 bases. Germline loops: CDR1 MDHEN, CDR2 SYDVKM. With V trimmed by 3 bases and J by 3 bases, 11 bases remained unmatched. This CDR3 region has 16 residues. The CDR3 reads CASSFSLQGLDYEQYF. CDR3 sequence (DNA): TGTGCCAGCAGTTTCTCACTACAGGGGTTGGACTACGAGCAGTACTTC.

This clone showed up just once. This chain's CDR3 is CASSYGGSDYEQYF. DNA of the CDR3: TGTGCCAGCAGTTACGGCGGGTCGGACTACGAGCAGTACTTC. The J gene is TRBJ2-7, the V gene TRBV6-5; possible D gene TRBD2, 5 bases. The germline CDR1 and CDR2 sequences are MNHEY and SVGAGI. Between the trimmed V and J ends, which lost 2 bases and 3 bases, there was a span of 11 bases. This CDR3 region has 14 residues.

The chain couples TRBV30 to TRBJ2-1; TRBD1 is a possible D gene (6 bases). Germline V gives CDR1 GTSNPN, CDR2 SVGIG (reference sequence). The V end was cut by 2 bases, the J end by 8 bases, with 10 bases between. The CDR3 is 12 residues long. The CDR3 DNA is TGTGCCTGGAGTCTCAGACAGGATGAGCAGTTCTTC. Its translation: CAWSLRQDEQFF. The full variable domain, with the rest looked up from reference TRBV30 and TRBJ2-1, is SQTIHQWPATLVQPVGSPLSLECTVEGTSNPNLYWYRQAAGRGLQLLFYSVGIGQISSEVPQNLSASRPQDRQFILSSKKLLLSDSGFYLCAWSLRQDEQFFGPGTRLTVL.

The CDR3: CASSQTEATEAFF. The CDR3 bases are TGTGCCAGCAGCCAGACGGAGGCGACTGAAGCTTTCTTT. The chain joins TRBV6-1 to TRBJ1-1; D remains ambiguous. V lost 6 bases and J lost 5, with 13 bases in between. Germline V gives CDR1 MNHNS, CDR2 SASEGT. The CDR3 length is 13 residues.

The chain combines TRBV11-1 with TRBJ2-1, with TRBD1 identical over 7 bases. Losses at the gene ends were 8 bases for V and 3 bases for J; bases not matched to a gene: 4. The germline gives CDR1 SGHAT, CDR2 FQDESV (reference sequence). This CDR3 comprises 13 residues. In DNA, the CDR3 is TGTGCCAGCCGGGACAGTTACTACAATGAGCAGTTCTTC. It codes for CASRDSYYNEQFF.

This rearrangement joins TRBV9 to TRBJ2-1; 7 nucleotides agree with TRBD2. This CDR3 is built from 16 residues. The V gene end was trimmed by 2 bases and the J gene end by 2 bases; junction bases not matched to a gene: 7. In germline, CDR1 is SGDLS, CDR2 YYNGEE. The DNA of the CDR3 is TGTGCCAGCAGCGTTTATCGGGGGGAACCCTACAATGAGCAGTTCTTC. Protein: CASSVYRGEPYNEQFF.

Note on this clone: Other nucleotide sequences in the sample specify the same CDR3. The genes are TRBV9 and TRBJ1-1; D is perhaps TRBD1 (6 bases). The germline V and J ends were trimmed by 0 bases and 4 bases, with 7 bases remaining between them. In germline, CDR1 is SGDLS, CDR2 YYNGEE. The CDR3 is made up of 13 amino acids. This chain's CDR3 is CASSVAGATEAFF. The CDR3 DNA follows: TGTGCCAGCAGCGTAGCGGGGGCCACTGAAGCTTTCTTT.

This clone has a handful of counts. This CDR3 is CAWSLGGTPGEQYF. CDR3 in DNA: TGTGCCTGGAGTCTAGGGGGGACCCCGGGCGAGCAGTACTTC. The V and J genes are TRBV30 and TRBJ2-7; perhaps D is TRBD1 or TRBD2 (6 bases each). The CDR3 length is 14 residues. Trimming left V 2 bases short and J 6 bases short, with 17 bases between. The germline V gene encodes CDR1 GTSNPN and CDR2 SVGIG (reference sequence).

The rearrangement uses TRBV5-6 and TRBJ1-1; D is undetermined. The CDR3 consists of 16 residues. In germline, CDR1 is SGHDT, CDR2 YYEEEE. V dropped 4 bases and J dropped 0 bases, with 16 bases sitting between them. The CDR3 spells CASSPPGPILNTEAFF. CDR3 sequence (DNA): TGTGCCAGCAGCCCGCCGGGCCCGATTTTGAACACTGAAGCTTTCTTT.

The rearrangement uses TRBV27 and TRBJ2-7; D call uncertain. Germline V gene sequence: CDR1 MNHEY, CDR2 SMNVEV (reference sequence). Trimming pared 0 bases from V and 0 bases from J, leaving 6 bases between. The CDR3 consists of 14 residues. The DNA of the CDR3 is TGTGCCAGCAGTTTATCAGGGAACTCCTACGAGCAGTACTTC. Protein sequence: CASSLSGNSYEQYF.

V and J are TRBV4-2 and TRBJ1-3; D is ambiguous. CDR3 size: 15 residues. The germline CDR1 and CDR2 sequences are LGHNA and YNFKEQ. Trimming stripped 7 bases from V and 0 bases from J, with 13 bases between. CDR3 sequence: CASNSGSGSGNTIYF. The CDR3 nucleotides read TGTGCCAGCAACTCCGGGTCGGGCTCTGGAAACACCATATATTTT.

The rearrangement uses TRBV4-1 and TRBJ2-7; 9 bases line up with TRBD1. Germline V gene lookup returns CDR1 MGHRA and CDR2 YSYEKL. This CDR3 is built from 18 residues. The J segment lost 0 bases and the V segment lost 0 bases, leaving 9 bases of the junction unmatched. CDR3 loop: CASSQDGTGSRSSYEQYF. CDR3 nucleotides: TGCGCCAGCAGCCAAGATGGGACAGGGTCTAGGAGCTCCTACGAGCAGTACTTC.

The chain is built from TRBV2 and TRBJ2-3; D possibly corresponds to TRBD2 (5 bases). The CDR3 extends over 14 amino acids. Trimming left V 2 bases short and J 4 bases short, with 10 bases between. Germline V lookup: CDR1 SNHLY, CDR2 FYNNEI. The chain's CDR3 is CASSELRVADTQYF. CDR3 in DNA: TGTGCCAGCAGTGAATTGCGGGTGGCAGATACGCAGTATTTT.

The sample holds one count of this clone. The rearrangement joins TRBV6-6 to TRBJ2-2; the D is unclear. The germline V gene has CDR1 MNHNY and CDR2 SVGAGI (reference sequence). There are 15 residues in the CDR3. V was cut by 7 bases and J by 2 bases, with 14 bases left in between. The CDR3 DNA reads as TGTGCCAGCACCGTGGGCCCGATAAACACCGGGGAGCTGTTTTTT. As protein: CASTVGPINTGELFF.

The chain combines TRBV11-2 with TRBJ1-2; D gene unclear. The germline V and J ends were trimmed by 4 bases and 0 bases, with 6 bases remaining between them. Germline V CDR1 and CDR2: SGHAT, FQNNGV. The CDR3 runs 13 residues. DNA of the CDR3: TGTGCCAGCAGCTCTTCACCTAACTATGGCTACACCTTC. Its protein product is CASSSSPNYGYTF. Drawing the rest from reference TRBV11-2 and TRBJ1-2, the complete variable domain is EAGVAQSPRYKIIEKRQSVAFWCNPISGHATLYWYQQILGQGPKLLIQFQNNGVVDDSQLPKDRFSAERLKGVDSTLKIQPAKLEDSAVYLCASSSSPNYGYTFGSGTRLTVV.